The following is a T cell receptor (beta chain) sequence with its context. TCRdb keeps only in-frame clones here, not all; method: immunoSEQ multiplex PCR. The sample shows around 270,000 clones, roughly nine tenths of them seen only once. This sample's treatment: around 19 received Ad26.COV2.S at low or high dose, single or two shots; roughly five received placebo; per-sample allocation not given. At day 63 after the first vaccine or placebo injection, samples were drawn. This record belongs to a study of Ad26.COV2.S vaccination and SARS-CoV-2 variants. This CDR3 region has 18 residues. V lost 2 bases to trimming and J lost 0 bases, with 19 bases between them. Germline V lookup: CDR1 SNHLY, CDR2 FYNNEI.

This sequence originates from a person between 18 and 60 years old who received the Ad26.COV2.S COVID-19 vaccine or a placebo. Here the sequenced sample was peripheral blood, taken in a trial of Ad26.COV2.S vaccine versus placebo. J is TRBJ2-5 and V is TRBV2; tentative D call: TRBD2 (5 bases). The CDR3 reads CASSERHGVGAYQETQYF. CDR3 DNA: TGTGCCAGCAGTGAAAGGCACGGGGTAGGCGCTTACCAAGAGACCCAGTACTTC.